Below, 4 T cell receptor beta chains from the same sample are listed, as sequenced in a study of cytomegalovirus exposure and HLA in healthy donors. Assay used: immunoSEQ multiplex PCR; TCRdb lists only in-frame clones, some missing. The profile shows around 93,000 clones, 85% of them singletons. Sequencing input: PBMCs. Source of these receptors: a young man in good health and CMV-seropositive.

Ten or more counts support this clone. The chain uses TRBV19 and TRBJ2-7; D is ambiguous. Germline V gives CDR1 LNHDA, CDR2 SQIVND (reference sequence). Deletions cut 3 bases from V and 1 base from J, with 10 bases between. The CDR3 extends over 14 amino acids. Here the CDR3 reads CASSIGPASYEQYF. The DNA of the CDR3 is TGTGCCAGTAGTATTGGGCCAGCTTCCTACGAGCAGTACTTC.

Regarding this clone: At the DNA level, this CDR3 is encoded by other sequences in the same sample as well. The J gene is TRBJ2-7, the V gene TRBV6-1, with 13 bases matching TRBD2. After removal of 6 bases from V and 6 bases from J, the junction contained 8 bases not matched to a gene. This CDR3 has 15 residues. CDR1 MNHNS and CDR2 SASEGT come from the germline V gene. The CDR3, as DNA: TGTGCCAGCAGCGCCGGACTAGCGGGAGTCGGCGAGCAGTACTTC. Protein sequence: CASSAGLAGVGEQYF.

CDR3 in DNA: TGTGCCAGCAGCGGACAGGGGTGGGATGAGCAGTTCTTC. It yields the protein CASSGQGWDEQFF. V gene TRBV6-6 combines with J gene TRBJ2-1; TRBD1 agrees at 9 bases. Per germline, CDR1 MNHNY and CDR2 SVGAGI (reference sequence). The CDR3 is 13 amino acids. V shed 6 bases, J shed 8 bases, and the junction held 5 bases outside the gene matches.

Comments on this clone: As the CDR3 is not closed by the conserved phenylalanine or tryptophan, this likely results from a read error. V gene TRBV29-1 combines with J gene TRBJ1-1, with 12 bases lining up with TRBD1. CDR3 length: 15 residues. Germline CDR1 reads SQVTM; CDR2 reads ANQGSEA. The junction had 12 bases not matched to a gene; V was cut back by 8 bases and J by 5 bases. The CDR3 bases are TGCAGCACCCGGGGGGACAGGGGGCGAGGAACTGAAGCTTTCCTT. This sequence encodes CSTRGDRGRGTEAFL.